A selection of T cell receptor beta chains follows, all from one sample in a study of shared clonotypes between healthy human individuals. This table comes from immunoSEQ multiplex PCR, and its TCRdb copy is limited to in-frame clones, with some not included. The data hold approximately 1.4 million clones, with 98% observed a single time. Sequencing was performed on naive CD4+ T cells sorted from blood. The receptor set was obtained from a man aged 25-45 years in good health. Both conserved end residues are part of each CDR3. The order of the fields is D gene, V gene, clone size, J gene, CDR3 DNA, CDR3 protein. The D gene is left open where the match is weak. The size entry is marked missing in some rows and otherwise reads once, few, many or a size class.

d_call: .
v_call: TRBV19
clone_size: .
j_call: TRBJ2-7
cdr3_nt: TGTGCCAGTAGTATGAGTCAGGGGTCCTACGAGCAGTACTTC
cdr3_aa: CASSMSQGSYEQYF

d_call: TRBD1
v_call: TRBV18
clone_size: .
j_call: TRBJ1-6
cdr3_nt: TGTGCCAGCTCACCCACAGGGGGCAATTCACCCCTCCACTTT
cdr3_aa: CASSPTGGNSPLHF

d_call: TRBD2
v_call: TRBV4-3
clone_size: .
j_call: TRBJ2-5
cdr3_nt: TGCGCCAGCAGCCAAGGATTGTCTAGCGGGCCGGAGACCCAGTACTTC
cdr3_aa: CASSQGLSSGPETQYF

d_call: TRBD2
v_call: TRBV10-3
clone_size: .
j_call: TRBJ2-3
cdr3_nt: TGTGCCATCAGTTCGGGAGGTACCACAGATACGCAGTATTTT
cdr3_aa: CAISSGGTTDTQYF

d_call: TRBD1
v_call: TRBV5-1
clone_size: .
j_call: TRBJ2-7
cdr3_nt: TGCGCCAGCAGCGTGACAGGGACAACCTACGAGCAGTACTTC
cdr3_aa: CASSVTGTTYEQYF

d_call: TRBD2
v_call: TRBV15
clone_size: .
j_call: TRBJ2-7
cdr3_nt: TGTGCCACCAGCAGAGGGTTTACTAGCGCCTACGAGCAGTACTTC
cdr3_aa: CATSRGFTSAYEQYF

d_call: TRBD2
v_call: TRBV11-2
clone_size: .
j_call: TRBJ2-5
cdr3_nt: TGTGCCAGCAGCTTAGCGGGAGGTATCCAAGAGACCCAGTACTTC
cdr3_aa: CASSLAGGIQETQYF

d_call: TRBD1
v_call: TRBV4-3
clone_size: .
j_call: TRBJ2-1
cdr3_nt: TGCGCCAGCAGCCAACGCACAACCGGGACAGGGAAGGGCAATGAGCAGTTCTTC
cdr3_aa: CASSQRTTGTGKGNEQFF

d_call: TRBD2
v_call: TRBV7-2
clone_size: once
j_call: TRBJ2-2
cdr3_nt: TGTGCCAGCAGCTTACTAGCGGGAACCGGGGAGCTGTTTTTT
cdr3_aa: CASSLLAGTGELFF

d_call: TRBD2
v_call: TRBV11-3
clone_size: once
j_call: TRBJ2-3
cdr3_nt: TGTGCCAGCAGCTTCTCTAGCGGTGATACGCAGTATTTT
cdr3_aa: CASSFSSGDTQYF

d_call: TRBD1
v_call: TRBV6-5
clone_size: .
j_call: TRBJ2-5
cdr3_nt: TGTGCCAGCACCATGGGGACAGGGCTAGAGACCCAGTACTTC
cdr3_aa: CASTMGTGLETQYF

d_call: .
v_call: TRBV5-1
clone_size: .
j_call: TRBJ1-1
cdr3_nt: TGCGCCAGCAGCTTGAAGGGCCCGAACACTGAAGCTTTCTTT
cdr3_aa: CASSLKGPNTEAFF

d_call: .
v_call: TRBV6-6
clone_size: .
j_call: TRBJ1-1
cdr3_nt: TGTGCCAGCAGCCTGACCCCGGGACTGAACACTGAAGCTTTCTTT
cdr3_aa: CASSLTPGLNTEAFF

d_call: .
v_call: TRBV7-2
clone_size: .
j_call: TRBJ1-2
cdr3_nt: TGTGCCAGCAGCTTAGTCAGGACGCAGTACACCTTC
cdr3_aa: CASSLVRTQYTF

d_call: .
v_call: TRBV20-1
clone_size: .
j_call: TRBJ2-7
cdr3_nt: TGCAGTGCTCTACTAGACGAGCAGTACTTC
cdr3_aa: CSALLDEQYF

d_call: .
v_call: TRBV11-1
clone_size: .
j_call: TRBJ2-3
cdr3_nt: TGTGCCAGCAGCCTCAACCCCGGGGATACGCAGTATTTT
cdr3_aa: CASSLNPGDTQYF

d_call: .
v_call: TRBV18
clone_size: .
j_call: TRBJ2-1
cdr3_nt: TGTGCCAGCTCACCAACCCGGGTTGGAAATGAGCAGTTCTTC
cdr3_aa: CASSPTRVGNEQFF

d_call: TRBD2
v_call: TRBV27
clone_size: .
j_call: TRBJ2-1
cdr3_nt: TGTGCCAGCAGTGTTAGCGGGAGGGCCAATGAGCAGTTCTTC
cdr3_aa: CASSVSGRANEQFF

d_call: .
v_call: TRBV28
clone_size: .
j_call: TRBJ2-7
cdr3_nt: TGTGCCAGCAGTTTATTTGGAGGCTCGGGGTACGGGCAGTACTTC
cdr3_aa: CASSLFGGSGYGQYF

d_call: .
v_call: TRBV2
clone_size: .
j_call: TRBJ2-3
cdr3_nt: TGTGCCAGCAGCGAACTGATGAGCACAGATACGCAGTATTTT
cdr3_aa: CASSELMSTDTQYF

d_call: .
v_call: TRBV5-1
clone_size: .
j_call: TRBJ2-7
cdr3_nt: TGCGCCAGCAGCTTGGAATTCGGGGCTCTGGGCGAGCAGTACTTC
cdr3_aa: CASSLEFGALGEQYF

d_call: .
v_call: TRBV9
clone_size: .
j_call: TRBJ2-7
cdr3_nt: TGTGCCAGCAGCGTGACGGATTACGAGCAGTACTTC
cdr3_aa: CASSVTDYEQYF

d_call: .
v_call: TRBV7-8
clone_size: .
j_call: TRBJ2-3
cdr3_nt: TGTGCCAGCAGCCGGATGGGCAGGGGAGGGGATACGCAGTATTTT
cdr3_aa: CASSRMGRGGDTQYF

d_call: .
v_call: TRBV27
clone_size: .
j_call: TRBJ2-6
cdr3_nt: TGTGCCAGCAGAAAGCACAGTACTGGGGCCAACGTCCTGACTTTC
cdr3_aa: CASRKHSTGANVLTF

d_call: .
v_call: TRBV5-1
clone_size: .
j_call: TRBJ2-2
cdr3_nt: TGCGCCAGCAGCGTTAGGGAGTCAACCACGAACACCGGGGAGCTGTTTTTT
cdr3_aa: CASSVRESTTNTGELFF

d_call: TRBD1
v_call: TRBV18
clone_size: .
j_call: TRBJ1-1
cdr3_nt: TGTGCCAGCTCACCAAGGAATAAAGGACAGGGGGTTGAAGCTTTCTTT
cdr3_aa: CASSPRNKGQGVEAFF

d_call: .
v_call: TRBV11-2
clone_size: .
j_call: TRBJ2-5
cdr3_nt: TGTGCCAGCAGCTCCGGACGGACCCAGTACTTC
cdr3_aa: CASSSGRTQYF

d_call: .
v_call: TRBV11-2
clone_size: .
j_call: TRBJ2-5
cdr3_nt: TGTGCCAGCAGCCGTCCTGGCCAAGAGACCCAGTACTTC
cdr3_aa: CASSRPGQETQYF

d_call: .
v_call: TRBV2
clone_size: .
j_call: TRBJ1-2
cdr3_nt: TGTGCCAGCGAACAGGGCTCGGGGAACTATGGCTACACCTTC
cdr3_aa: CASEQGSGNYGYTF

d_call: .
v_call: TRBV28
clone_size: .
j_call: TRBJ2-1
cdr3_nt: TGTGCCAGCAGTAAGGCCAGGGCCACAACCAATGAGCAGTTCTTC
cdr3_aa: CASSKARATTNEQFF

d_call: .
v_call: TRBV7-9
clone_size: .
j_call: TRBJ2-7
cdr3_nt: TGTGCCAGCAGCCCCCCCTGGGGGGTGGTCTACGAGCAGTACTTC
cdr3_aa: CASSPPWGVVYEQYF

d_call: .
v_call: TRBV19
clone_size: .
j_call: TRBJ2-7
cdr3_nt: TGTGCCAGTAGTATCGTCAGGGGCCCCTACGAGCAGTACTTC
cdr3_aa: CASSIVRGPYEQYF